Listed below are T cell receptor beta chains from one sample, sequenced in a study of shared clonotypes between healthy human individuals. Assay: immunoSEQ multiplex PCR; the TCRdb copy retains only in-frame clones and omits some. Among around 750,000 clones, roughly 70% were seen once, and the ten largest hold approximately 1.7%. The sequencing input was memory CD4+ T cells sorted from blood. These receptors were obtained from a woman in her 30s in good health. The CDR3 runs from the conserved cysteine through the conserved F or W. D genes are given only for firm matches. The size entry is marked missing in some rows and otherwise reads once, few, many or a size class.

V gene	J gene	clone size	D gene	CDR3 DNA	CDR3 protein
TRBV19	TRBJ2-1	once	TRBD1	TGTGCCAGTAGTCCGGGACAGGGGACCTACAATGAGCAGTTCTTC	CASSPGQGTYNEQFF
TRBV30	TRBJ1-2	once	.	TGTGCCTGGAGTGGCCTCGCAGGGGCGGGCTATGGCTACACCTTC	CAWSGLAGAGYGYTF
TRBV7-7	TRBJ2-1	.	TRBD2	TGTGCCAGCAGCTTACAGGGGGGACTAGCGGAAAATGAGCAGTTCTTC	CASSLQGGLAENEQFF
TRBV9	TRBJ2-3	.	.	TGTGCCAGCAGCGTCCGGGACTTATGGACAGATACGCAGTATTTT	CASSVRDLWTDTQYF
TRBV28	TRBJ1-5	few	.	TGTGCCAGCAGGGAATCCGGGACCCTAAATCAGCCCCAGCATTTT	CASRESGTLNQPQHF
TRBV29-1	TRBJ2-3	.	.	TGCAGCCTACGTCGCTACCCCCAGGGGGATACGCAGTATTTT	CSLRRYPQGDTQYF
TRBV5-4	TRBJ1-2	few	.	TGTGCCAGCAGCGCCACCCCAGGGGCCGAATATGGCTACACCTTC	CASSATPGAEYGYTF
TRBV7-6	TRBJ2-2	.	.	TGTGCCACACAGGTAGCCTCGTTCAGCGGGGAGCTGTTTTTT	CATQVASFSGELFF
TRBV11-3	TRBJ2-7	.	.	TGTGCCAGCAGCCCCAACCGGGGGAGCATTGGGCAGTACTTC	CASSPNRGSIGQYF
TRBV5-1	TRBJ2-1	.	.	TGCGCCAGCAGTCTCAAGGGTGCGGCTTTCGATGAGCAGTTCTTC	CASSLKGAAFDEQFF
TRBV6-6	TRBJ2-7	few	.	TGTGCCAGCAGTCGGGAGGCAGGGGGGCAAGTAGAGCAGTACTTC	CASSREAGGQVEQYF
TRBV6-1	TRBJ1-1	few	.	TGTGCCAGCAGTGAATTCAAGGGTGCTTCCGCCACTGAAGCTTTCTTT	CASSEFKGASATEAFF
TRBV7-6	TRBJ2-1	.	.	TGTGCCAGCAGCTTAGTTGTGTCTGCTGGGGACAATGAGCAGTTCTTC	CASSLVVSAGDNEQFF
TRBV29-1	TRBJ2-5	.	TRBD1	TGCAGCTTACGGACAGGGGTAGAGACCCAGTACTTC	CSLRTGVETQYF
TRBV11-3	TRBJ2-2	.	.	TGTGCCAGCAGCTTTTCAGGGGGGAACGGGGAGCTGTTTTTT	CASSFSGGNGELFF
TRBV19	TRBJ2-5	.	TRBD2	TGTGCCAGTAGTCCCCTATCGTGGGTAGCGGGAGAGACCCAGTACTTC	CASSPLSWVAGETQYF
TRBV28	TRBJ1-3	.	TRBD1	TGTGCCAGCATCCCAGGGGGTACCGGGGGAAACACCATATATTTT	CASIPGGTGGNTIYF